This TCR beta chain was obtained from a study of T cell responses to AZD1222 COVID-19 vaccine. Whole-study results and caveats: Vaccine-related CD4 TCRs covered spike, predominating at 160-218 and 743-854.

The J segment lost 0 bases and the V segment lost 6 bases, leaving 1 base of the junction unmatched. CDR1 and CDR2 from the germline V gene are SNHLY and FYNNEI. This CDR3 is built from 13 residues. Concerning this clone itself: The antigen remains undetermined.

Profiling relied on immunoSEQ multiplex PCR, and the TCRdb table lists in-frame clones only, not all of them. The data show about 160,000 clones, approximately 91% seen once. The clonotype was recovered from an adult in good health. The sequenced sample was peripheral blood, obtained on day 0 of AZD1222 vaccination. The chain links TRBV2 to TRBJ1-1; TRBD1 agrees at 7 bases. CDR3 in amino acids: CASRGQLNTEAFF. Here the CDR3 DNA reads TGTGCCAGCAGGGGACAGCTGAACACTGAAGCTTTCTTT.